Sequencing of this T cell receptor beta chain was carried out in a study of regulatory T cells in long-lasting Graves disease. Study background: Patients met the persistent Graves' disease definition after over 5 years of antithyroid drugs with positive TSH receptor antibodies.

The time point was: persistent/refractory GD, antithyroid drugs over 5 years with positive TRAb. PBMCs provided the RNA from which the TCR library was made. Library construction for TCR beta used iRepertoire HTBI primers and Arm-PCR of CDR3 regions. TCRdb re-called the multiplex PCR reads with MiXCR, one entry per CDR3 protein. The data contain about 430,000 distinct CDR3 sequences, 20% to 25% of them seen just once; the ten biggest clones take up roughly an eighth. This sequence originates from a female donor with Graves disease. The source was peripheral blood mononuclear cells (PBMCs), collected when the disease was refractory, from a patient treated with antithyroid drugs.

The CDR3 DNA reads TGTGCCAGCAGTTTAAGGAGACAGGGAACCCTCCACTTT. The encoded protein is CASSLRRQGTLHF. The gene calls are TRBV27 and TRBJ1-6; 7 bases are shared with TRBD1. CDR1 is MNHEY and CDR2 is SMNVEV in the germline V gene (reference sequence). Trimming cost V 2 bases and J 14 bases; bases outside gene matches: 6. There are 13 residues in the CDR3.